This T cell receptor (beta chain) was sequenced for a study of CD8 T cells in Susac syndrome. Study context: Active disease was present in roughly 6 of the sequenced Susac syndrome patients, and remission in under 10. When blood was collected, patients with Susac syndrome were therapy-naive, were taking corticosteroids, or were receiving intravenous immunoglobulin alone.

A quantity of about 0.5 to 1 ug RNA underwent reverse transcription using random hexamers. TCRdb re-called the immunoSEQ multiplex PCR reads through MiXCR, storing one row per CDR3 protein. This sample has some 210,000 distinct CDR3 sequences, with about 94% found just once. Study-wide findings and caveats: The study recognized that its TCR sequencing and HLA analysis covered a relatively small number of individuals. In Susac syndrome, CD4+ T cell repertoires lacked any clonal expansion.

Concerning this clonotype: As yet, its antigen is unknown.

Per the germline V gene, CDR1 is SGHVS and CDR2 is FQNEAQ. This CDR3 is 18 amino acids long. V trimming: 4 bases; J trimming: 7 bases; junction bases outside the gene matches: 15. The chain is built from TRBV7-8 and TRBJ2-5; 13 bases align to TRBD2. The clonotype comes from a human donor with Susac syndrome. Source material: CD4+ T cells from PBMCs. The CDR3: CASSSGLAGPTPRGTQYF. The CDR3 DNA reads as TGTGCCAGCAGCTCGGGACTAGCGGGACCGACCCCGCGGGGGACCCAGTACTTC.